The 10 T cell receptor beta chains below come from one sample, sequenced in a study of blood T cell repertoires in COVID-19. The assay was immunoSEQ multiplex PCR, and TCRdb's table has in-frame clones only and misses some. Here the sample spans some 150,000 clones, roughly three quarters being singletons. Sequencing was performed on peripheral blood. The receptors originated from a man between 50 and 59 years old with active or convalescent COVID-19.

The V gene is TRBV5-5, the J gene TRBJ1-5; 7 bases are a match to TRBD1. V was pared by 0 bases and J by 8 bases, with 2 bases of the junction left unmatched. Germline V gene lookup returns CDR1 SGHKS and CDR2 YYEKEE (reference sequence). There are 13 residues in the CDR3. The CDR3 DNA follows: TGTGCCAGCAGCTTGGAGGGGGCAGAGCCCCAGCATTTT. Its translation: CASSLEGAEPQHF.

On this clone itself: In the same sample, other DNA sequences code for this CDR3. V gene TRBV3-1 (or the pseudogene TRBV3-2) combines with J gene TRBJ1-2, with 9 bases identical to TRBD1. Germline values: CDR1 LGHDT, CDR2 YNNKEL (reference sequence). Unmatched junction bases numbered 4, after V lost 6 bases and J lost 2 bases. This CDR3 region has 14 residues. CDR3 amino acids: CASSPGQGNYGYTF. The CDR3 bases are TGTGCCAGCAGTCCTGGACAGGGGAACTATGGCTACACCTTC.

The chain is built from TRBV21-1 and TRBJ2-3; the D segment call TRBD1 is taken from the table without a DNA check. TRBV21-1 is noted as a pseudogene. The CDR3 sequence is 16 residues long. CDR3 DNA sequence: TGTGCCAGCAGCAAACGGCCAGGGGGTTTCACAGATACGCAGTATTTT. Translated: CASSKRPGGFTDTQYF.

The chain recombines TRBV9 with TRBJ2-1; possibly TRBD2 for D (6 bases). CDR3 length: 15 amino acids. V was clipped by 3 bases and J by 5 bases, with 15 bases between them. Germline values: CDR1 SGDLS, CDR2 YYNGEE. CDR3 sequence reads: CASSGGTQANNEQFF. For the CDR3, the DNA is TGTGCCAGCAGCGGCGGGACTCAGGCTAACAATGAGCAGTTCTTC.

V usage is TRBV28 and J usage is TRBJ1-4; 9 bases align to TRBD1. This CDR3 is 14 amino acids long. Trimming took 2 bases from V and 10 from J; bases not matched to a gene: 5. CDR1 and CDR2 from the germline V gene are MDHEN and SYDVKM. The CDR3 protein is CASSLNRGLGKLFF. Here the CDR3 DNA reads TGTGCCAGCAGTTTAAACAGGGGGCTGGGAAAACTGTTTTTT.

The chain is built from TRBV4-1 and TRBJ2-2, with 10 bases matching TRBD2. The J segment lost 5 bases and the V segment lost 4 bases, leaving 7 bases of the junction unmatched. This CDR3 comprises 16 residues. Germline V lookup: CDR1 MGHRA, CDR2 YSYEKL. In DNA form, the CDR3 reads TGCGCCAGCAGCCCCGGTGAGCGGGAGGGGACCGGGGAGCTGTTTTTT. Translated: CASSPGEREGTGELFF.

A few counts support this clone. The gene calls are TRBV7-6 and TRBJ2-2, with D possibly TRBD1 on 5 matching bases. The V gene's germline CDR1 is SGHVS and CDR2 FNYEAQ. Between the trimmed V and J ends, which lost 2 bases and 4 bases, there was a span of 14 bases. The CDR3 loop spans 16 amino acids. The CDR3, as DNA: TGTGCCAGCAGCTTAACGTCTCAGGGAATCACCGGGGAGCTGTTTTTT. Its translation: CASSLTSQGITGELFF.

The V gene is TRBV2, the J gene TRBJ2-5; D gene unclear. Germline CDR1 and CDR2: SNHLY and FYNNEI. The CDR3 has 16 residues. Trimming took 3 bases from V and 1 from J, leaving 15 bases between them. CDR3 DNA: TGTGCCAGCAGTGACCAACTTCAGGCAGGCCAAGAGACCCAGTACTTC. This codes for CASSDQLQAGQETQYF.

This chain connects TRBV15 to TRBJ2-3; 8 bases map to TRBD2. Germline assignment: CDR1 LNHNV and CDR2 YYDKDF (reference sequence). After removal of 0 bases from V and 0 bases from J, the junction contained 2 bases not matched to a gene. This CDR3 comprises 16 residues. The CDR3 sequence: CATSRDAGGSTDTQYF. DNA for the CDR3: TGTGCCACCAGCAGAGATGCGGGAGGAAGCACAGATACGCAGTATTTT.

Of note for this clone: This same CDR3 is encoded by further DNA sequences in the sample. This rearrangement joins TRBV6-5 to TRBJ2-7, with 11 bases fitting TRBD1. CDR1 MNHEY and CDR2 SVGAGI come from the germline V gene. This CDR3 is 14 amino acids long. Germline trimming cut 3 bases from V and 3 bases from J; bases unmatched to any gene: 1. The CDR3 nucleotides are TGTGCCAGCAGTTATGGGACAGGGGGCTACGAGCAGTACTTC. It codes for CASSYGTGGYEQYF.